What follows are 3 T cell receptor beta chains derived from one specimen sequenced in a study of blood T cells in healthy people across ages. PCR was performed a second time for roughly 7 to 11 cycles using a sample-barcoded 5' primer and a J-beta primer mix. Via MiXCR, TCRdb re-called the 5' RACE reads, giving one row per CDR3 protein. The sample includes approximately 800,000 distinct CDR3 sequences, 60% to 80% of them seen just once. Material for sequencing was blood. Receptor source: a man aged 25-45 years in good health.

The chain links TRBV27 to TRBJ2-6; D uncertain. This CDR3 has 17 residues. The V end was cut by 1 base, the J end by 0 bases, with 10 bases between. Germline V gene data show CDR1 as MNHEY and CDR2 as SMNVEV (reference sequence). Here the CDR3 reads CASSLFSSNSGANVLTF. As DNA, the CDR3 is TGTGCCAGCAGTTTATTTTCCAGTAACTCTGGGGCCAACGTCCTGACTTTC.

CDR3 protein: CASSLAQASYEQYF. CDR3 in DNA: TGCGCCAGCAGCTTGGCGCAGGCCTCCTACGAGCAGTACTTC. The chain is built from TRBV5-1 and TRBJ2-7; D is undetermined. Per the germline V gene, CDR1 is SGHRS and CDR2 is YFSETQ. The CDR3 has 14 residues. V was clipped by 0 bases and J by 0 bases, with 7 bases between them.

The table lists this clonotype with a few counts. The rearrangement joins TRBV2 to TRBJ2-5; D gene ambiguous. The CDR3 length is 15 residues. Germline CDR1 is SNHLY and CDR2 is FYNNEI. Trimming removed 0 bases at V and 1 base at J, with 9 bases between. This chain's CDR3 is CASSEASAVQETQYF. CDR3 sequence (DNA): TGTGCCAGCAGTGAAGCTTCCGCCGTCCAAGAGACCCAGTACTTC.